What follows are 20 T cell receptor beta chains derived from one specimen sequenced in a study of blood T cell repertoires in COVID-19. Sequenced by immunoSEQ multiplex PCR; TCRdb stores in-frame clones only, minus some. Among roughly 250,000 clones listed, approximately 83% were seen once. Sequenced input: PBMCs or T cells enriched from blood (not recorded which). The source is a woman in her thirties or forties with acute COVID-19.

This clone appeared once. This chain joins TRBV11-2 and TRBJ1-1; D is possibly TRBD1 (5 bases). The germline V and J ends were trimmed by 2 bases and 5 bases, with 9 bases remaining between them. The CDR3 runs 13 residues. Germline values: CDR1 SGHAT, CDR2 FQNNGV. The CDR3 coding sequence is TGTGCCAGCAGCTTAAAGGAGGGGACTGAAGCTTTCTTT. It yields the protein CASSLKEGTEAFF.

The V and J genes are TRBV29-1 and TRBJ2-7; tentative D call: TRBD2 (6 bases). This CDR3 has 12 residues. Germline V gene data show CDR1 as SQVTM and CDR2 as ANQGSEA. V shed 5 bases and J shed 3 bases, with 11 bases lying between them. The CDR3 spells CSVRTTYYEQYF. In DNA, the CDR3 is TGCAGCGTTCGGACTACATACTACGAGCAGTACTTC.

This chain links TRBV28 with TRBJ1-1; D remains unclear. V was pared by 2 bases and J by 8 bases, with 12 bases between. Germline CDR1 reads MDHEN; CDR2 reads SYDVKM. This CDR3 has 13 residues. The CDR3 region has the DNA TGTGCCAGCAGTTTAATCCAGGCCGGCGAAGCTTTCTTT. Amino acids: CASSLIQAGEAFF. Complete variable domain (other parts from reference TRBV28 and TRBJ1-1): DVKVTQSSRYLVKRTGEKVFLECVQDMDHENMFWYRQDPGLGLRLIYFSYDVKMKEKGDIPEGYSVSREKKERFSLILESASTNQTSMYLCASSLIQAGEAFFGQGTRLTVV.

This clone occurred once. This chain joins TRBV19 and TRBJ1-6; D perhaps matches TRBD1 (5 bases). CDR1 is LNHDA and CDR2 is SQIVND in the germline V gene (reference sequence). V lost 6 bases and J lost 3, with 12 bases in between. The CDR3 has 15 amino acids. Here the CDR3 reads CASRGLSGYNSPLHF. In DNA, the CDR3 is TGTGCCAGTAGGGGGCTATCGGGCTATAATTCACCCCTCCACTTT.

The chain employs TRBV27 and TRBJ2-1, with a possible D match to TRBD1 (6 bases). This CDR3 contains 17 residues. The germline V and J ends were trimmed by 0 bases and 0 bases, with 12 bases remaining between them. The germline gives CDR1 MNHEY, CDR2 SMNVEV (reference sequence). Here the CDR3 DNA reads TGTGCCAGCAGTTTATCGATGACAGGCCTCTCCTACAATGAGCAGTTCTTC. As protein: CASSLSMTGLSYNEQFF.

The chain recombines TRBV19 with TRBJ2-2; 14 positions agree with TRBD2. J gave up 4 bases and V 4 bases, and 8 bases lay outside the gene matches. CDR1 and CDR2 from the germline V gene are LNHDA and SQIVND (reference sequence). The CDR3 is made up of 18 amino acids. The CDR3 sequence is CASSNRLAGGPSTGELFF. CDR3 in DNA: TGTGCCAGTAGTAATCGACTAGCGGGAGGGCCGAGCACCGGGGAGCTGTTTTTT.

This chain links TRBV19 with TRBJ2-3; 7 positions agree with TRBD1. Germline loops: CDR1 LNHDA, CDR2 SQIVND (reference sequence). CDR3 length: 13 amino acids. Unmatched junction bases numbered 7, after V lost 9 bases and J lost 4 bases. The CDR3 nucleotides read TGTGCCAGCTCAACACAGGGGCCAGATACGCAGTATTTT. Protein product: CASSTQGPDTQYF.

The chain links TRBV7-9 to TRBJ2-7; D is ambiguous. This CDR3 contains 13 residues. Looked up from germline, CDR1 is SEHNR and CDR2 is FQNEAQ (reference sequence). Trimming shortened V by 1 base and J by 3 bases, and 7 bases separated the two germline ends. The CDR3 protein is CASSLGAVYEQYF. The CDR3 DNA follows: TGTGCCAGCAGCTTAGGGGCAGTCTACGAGCAGTACTTC. The whole variable domain, remainder taken from reference TRBV7-9 and TRBJ2-7, is DTGVSQNPRHKITKRGQNVTFRCDPISEHNRLYWYRQTLGQGPEFLTYFQNEAQLEKSRLLSDRFSAERPKGSFSTLEIQRTEQGDSAMYLCASSLGAVYEQYFGPGTRLTVT.

V and J are TRBV19 and TRBJ2-1; 7 bases match TRBD2. CDR3 length equals 15 residues. The germline CDR1 and CDR2 sequences are LNHDA and SQIVND (reference sequence). The ends lost 4 bases at V and 4 bases at J; junction bases unmatched: 7. The CDR3 coding sequence is TGTGCCAGTAGTAGGGGAGGGCCCGGTTACAATGAGCAGTTCTTC. This codes for CASSRGGPGYNEQFF.

V gene TRBV10-1 combines with J gene TRBJ2-7; 12 bases are shared with TRBD2. The CDR3 is 17 residues long. Looked up from germline, CDR1 is WNHNN and CDR2 is SYGVQD (reference sequence). V gave up 7 bases and J gave up 0 bases; unmatched junction bases: 10. In nucleotides, the CDR3 is TGCGCCAGCACCGGGACTAGCGGGCTATCCTACTCCTACGAGCAGTACTTC. Translation gives CASTGTSGLSYSYEQYF.

The chain joins TRBV6-5 to TRBJ2-3; 12 bases fit TRBD2. This CDR3 spans 16 amino acids. Looked up from germline, CDR1 is MNHEY and CDR2 is SVGAGI. Trimming took 2 bases from V and 4 from J; bases not matched to a gene: 4. The CDR3 DNA is TGTGCCAGCAGTTACATACTAGCGGGAGGCTCAGATACGCAGTATTTT. It codes for CASSYILAGGSDTQYF.

The table lists this clone with a few counts. This chain links TRBV19 with TRBJ2-7; TRBD2 matches at 7 bases. Germline assignment: CDR1 LNHDA and CDR2 SQIVND (reference sequence). The V segment lost 2 bases and the J segment 5 bases; nucleotides outside the gene matches: 3. CDR3 size: 13 residues. In DNA form, the CDR3 reads TGTGCCAGTAGTATACGTCGGGGGGACGAGCAGTACTTC. Encoded protein: CASSIRRGDEQYF.

The chain joins TRBV6-2 or TRBV6-3 to TRBJ2-7, with 10 bases matching TRBD2. V dropped 2 bases and J dropped 7; count of bases not matched to a gene: 14. Germline V gene data show CDR1 as MNHEY and CDR2 as SVGEGT. The CDR3 contains 17 residues. CDR3 residues: CASSYGLLLAGGNEQYF. The DNA for the CDR3 is TGTGCCAGCAGTTACGGGCTTCTTTTAGCGGGAGGTAATGAGCAGTACTTC.

This clone appeared a few times. This chain connects TRBV6-5 to TRBJ2-1; perhaps TRBD2 as D (5 bases). The CDR3 runs 14 residues. The V end was cut by 5 bases, the J end by 6 bases, with 14 bases between. CDR1 is MNHEY and CDR2 is SVGAGI in the germline V gene. Written as DNA, the CDR3 is TGTGCCAGCAGTACCGGACTGGATCCCAATGAGCAGTTCTTC. Residues: CASSTGLDPNEQFF.

The genes are TRBV7-2 and TRBJ2-3; TRBD2 matches 9 bases. Germline lookup yields CDR1 SGHTA and CDR2 FQGNSA. The CDR3 spans 16 residues. Germline trimming cut 0 bases from V and 6 bases from J; bases unmatched to any gene: 7. The CDR3 nucleotides are TGTGCCAGCAGCTTAGCGGTATTAGCGGGAGAGGATACGCAGTATTTT. Translated, it gives CASSLAVLAGEDTQYF.

The CDR3, as DNA: TGTGCCAGCAGCGTAGCGGGGGGACAGGGGCGCACGAACACTGAAGCTTTCTTT. Protein product: CASSVAGGQGRTNTEAFF. The chain joins TRBV9 to TRBJ1-1; 10 bases align to TRBD1. The germline V gene has CDR1 SGDLS and CDR2 YYNGEE. V was pared by 0 bases and J by 1 base, with 9 bases of the junction left unmatched. The CDR3 consists of 18 residues.

V usage is TRBV9 and J usage is TRBJ1-5; perhaps TRBD1 as D (6 bases). V lost 3 bases to trimming and J lost 5 bases, with 12 bases between them. Germline CDR1 SGDLS, CDR2 YYNGEE. The length of the CDR3 is 14 residues. CDR3 region: CASSGGGGHQPQHF. The CDR3 DNA follows: TGTGCCAGCAGCGGGGGAGGGGGACATCAGCCCCAGCATTTT.

This clone occurred once. The chain recombines TRBV6-5 with TRBJ1-1, with D perhaps matching TRBD1 (6 bases). V dropped 5 bases and J dropped 0 bases, with 7 bases sitting between them. CDR3 length: 13 amino acids. Germline V gene data show CDR1 as MNHEY and CDR2 as SVGAGI. CDR3 residues: CASSTGLNTEAFF. In DNA, the CDR3 is TGTGCCAGCAGTACAGGGTTGAACACTGAAGCTTTCTTT.

This chain uses TRBV11-3 with TRBJ2-3; 7 nucleotides align to TRBD2. V was pared by 0 bases and J by 5 bases, with 5 bases of the junction left unmatched. The CDR3 is 15 residues long. Germline assignment: CDR1 SGHNT and CDR2 YENEEA. CDR3 sequence reads: CASSLDAGAGDTQYF. The CDR3 bases are TGTGCCAGCAGCTTAGATGCGGGAGCGGGAGATACGCAGTATTTT. Drawing the rest from reference TRBV11-3 and TRBJ2-3, the complete variable domain is EAGVVQSPRYKIIEKKQPVAFWCNPISGHNTLYWYLQNLGQGPELLIRYENEEAVDDSQLPKDRFSAERLKGVDSTLKIQPAELGDSAVYLCASSLDAGAGDTQYFGPGTRLTVL.

This chain connects TRBV6-5 to TRBJ2-7, with D tentatively TRBD1 (6 bases). V gave up 6 bases and J gave up 1 base, with 16 bases separating them. Germline CDR1 and CDR2: MNHEY and SVGAGI. The CDR3 contains 15 residues. This chain's CDR3 is CASRVQGTRSYEQYF. The DNA for the CDR3 is TGTGCCAGCAGGGTACAGGGAACTCGGTCCTACGAGCAGTACTTC.